The rows below give T cell receptor beta chains drawn from one sample of a study of blood T cell repertoires in COVID-19. TCRdb's copy holds only in-frame clones and misses some; the assay was immunoSEQ multiplex PCR. Counted here are approximately 260,000 clones, around 87% occurring once; the ten biggest clones make up over 6%. Sequences were obtained from PBMCs or T cells enriched from blood (not recorded which). These receptors were obtained from a woman in her twenties or thirties with acute COVID-19. Each CDR3 is given with its conserved first and last residue. Fields, in order: V gene, clone size, D gene, J gene, CDR3 DNA, CDR3 protein. A D gene is named only where the DNA matches it firmly. Size values are once, few and many counts, or a class for expanded clones, and some rows have none.

TRBV6-4	NA	NA	TRBJ2-1	TGTGCCAGCAGGTTCGAATTACAGGGTATGCAGTTCTTC	CASRFELQGMQFF
TRBV9	NA	TRBD2	TRBJ2-1	TGTGCCAGCAGCCTAGGAGGGACTATCGCGAATGAGCAGTTCTTC	CASSLGGTIANEQFF
TRBV7-8	NA	NA	TRBJ2-1	TGTGCCAGCAGCCCCCATGGCTCTGGGGGACTTTACAATGAGCAGTTCTTC	CASSPHGSGGLYNEQFF
TRBV29-1	once	NA	TRBJ1-1	TGCAGCGTTGAAGACCCGGGGAACACTGAAGCTTTCTTT	CSVEDPGNTEAFF
TRBV6-1	NA	NA	TRBJ1-2	TGTGCCAGCAGTGAAGAAGTAGCCTATGGCTACACCTTC	CASSEEVAYGYTF
TRBV6-2/TRBV6-3	NA	NA	TRBJ1-1	TGTGCCAGCAGTTACTCTACCGGGGTACGTCCAGAAGTGACTTTCTTT	CASSYSTGVRPEVTFF
TRBV2	few	TRBD1	TRBJ1-1	TGTGCCAGCAGTGAAGAGGGACAGGGACTCACTGAAGCTTTCTTT	CASSEEGQGLTEAFF
TRBV7-6	NA	NA	TRBJ1-1	TGTGCCAGCAGCGGAGAGGCAGAGATGAACACTGAAGCTTTCTTT	CASSGEAEMNTEAFF
TRBV6-2/TRBV6-3	NA	TRBD2	TRBJ2-1	TGTGCCAGCAGTTATATCTTAGCGGGAAAATTGGGCAATGAGCAGTTCTTC	CASSYILAGKLGNEQFF
TRBV2	NA	NA	TRBJ2-5	TGTGCCAGCAGTGATGATGGGGCCGGGGAGACCCAGTACTTC	CASSDDGAGETQYF
TRBV9	once	NA	TRBJ1-2	TGTGCCAGCAGCCCCCAGGGGACACCACTGGTTGGCTACACCTTC	CASSPQGTPLVGYTF
TRBV3-1/TRBV3-2	NA	NA	TRBJ1-6	TGTGCCAGCAGCCAAGACAATGGGGCTAAAAGTTCACCCCTCCACTTT	CASSQDNGAKSSPLHF
TRBV12-3/TRBV12-4	once	TRBD1	TRBJ1-2	TGTGCCAGCAGTCTGACAGGGGCGGGTGGCTACACCTTC	CASSLTGAGGYTF
TRBV5-1	NA	TRBD1	TRBJ2-7	TGCGCCAGCAGCTCGACAGGGAGCTCCTACGAGCAGTACTTC	CASSSTGSSYEQYF
TRBV2	NA	TRBD2	TRBJ2-4	TGTGCCAGCAGGGTGACTAGCGGGATTCAGTACTTC	CASRVTSGIQYF
TRBV6-1	few	TRBD1	TRBJ2-7	TGTGCCAGCAGTGATGAGGGGACAGGCGCCTACGAGCAGTACTTC	CASSDEGTGAYEQYF
TRBV19	once	NA	TRBJ2-3	TGTGCCAGTAGTATCCAGGTTACTAGCACAGATACGCAGTATTTT	CASSIQVTSTDTQYF
TRBV6-1	NA	NA	TRBJ2-7	TGTGCCAGCAGTGAATCTACCTACGAGCAGTACTTC	CASSESTYEQYF
TRBV19	NA	NA	TRBJ1-3	TGTGCCAGTAAACAGGCTTTCTCTGGAAACACCATATATTTT	CASKQAFSGNTIYF
TRBV24-1	NA	TRBD1	TRBJ1-2	TGTGCCACCAGTGACCCTCGGACAGGGAGGGACGGCTACACCTTC	CATSDPRTGRDGYTF
TRBV5-1	NA	NA	TRBJ2-7	TGCGCCAGCAGCAAAAACACCCCGCCTAGCTCCTACGAGCAGTACTTC	CASSKNTPPSSYEQYF
TRBV12-3/TRBV12-4	NA	NA	TRBJ1-1	TGTGCCAGCACCCGACGGGCTGAAGCTTTCTTT	CASTRRAEAFF
TRBV3-1/TRBV3-2	NA	TRBD1	TRBJ2-7	TGTGCCAGCAGCCAGAGACAGGGCGACGAGCAGTACTTC	CASSQRQGDEQYF
TRBV28	NA	NA	TRBJ1-6	TGTGCCAGCAGTTCGACAGGTCTACCCCTCCACTTT	CASSSTGLPLHF
TRBV2	NA	TRBD1	TRBJ1-4	TGTGCCAGCAGTGAGAGACAGGGTAATGAAAAACTGTTTTTT	CASSERQGNEKLFF
TRBV27	NA	NA	TRBJ2-5	TGTGCCAGCAGTACCCGATTGAGGCCGGCAGAGACCCAGTACTTC	CASSTRLRPAETQYF
TRBV7-2	NA	NA	TRBJ2-1	TGTGCCAGCAGCTTAGTAGGATACCCGACATATGAGCAGTTCTTC	CASSLVGYPTYEQFF
TRBV9	NA	NA	TRBJ2-1	TGTGCCAGCAGCGTAGGTCCACTAGAAGGCAATGAGCAGTTCTTC	CASSVGPLEGNEQFF
TRBV6-2/TRBV6-3	NA	NA	TRBJ1-1	TGTGCCAGCAGTTACGCGGGTGGCACTGAAGCTTTCTTT	CASSYAGGTEAFF
TRBV19	NA	NA	TRBJ2-3	TGTGCCAGCCGACAGACTAGCACAGATACGCAGTATTTT	CASRQTSTDTQYF
TRBV27	NA	NA	TRBJ2-6	TGTGCCAGCGGCCTGGGGGCTCCGAGGGCCAACGTCCTGACTTTC	CASGLGAPRANVLTF
TRBV6-2/TRBV6-3	NA	TRBD2	TRBJ2-3	TGTGCCAGCAGTTACTCGAGACTAGCGGCTAGCACAGATACGCAGTATTTT	CASSYSRLAASTDTQYF
TRBV20-1	NA	TRBD2	TRBJ2-1	TGCAGTGCTAGTCTCGGGGGGGCGGGTAATGAGCAGTTCTTC	CSASLGGAGNEQFF
TRBV14	NA	NA	TRBJ2-7	TGTGCCAGCAGCCACGCCCCAGGCGAGCAGTACTTC	CASSHAPGEQYF
TRBV19	once	NA	TRBJ1-5	TGTGCCAGTAGTATAGCTGGGAGGGTACGGCAGCCCCAGCATTTT	CASSIAGRVRQPQHF
TRBV5-1	few	NA	TRBJ1-3	TGCGCCAGCAGCTGGGGCCCAAGGGGCGCTGGAAACACCATATATTTT	CASSWGPRGAGNTIYF
TRBV7-9	NA	NA	TRBJ2-1	TGTGCCAGCAGCGAACGACAGTACAATGAGCAGTTCTTC	CASSERQYNEQFF
TRBV7-9	NA	NA	TRBJ1-1	TGTGCCAGCAGTCAACAGGAGAACACTGAAGCTTTCTTT	CASSQQENTEAFF
TRBV5-1	once	TRBD1	TRBJ2-7	TGCGCCAGCAGCCTGACGACAGGGGGGACTTCCTACGAGCAGTACTTC	CASSLTTGGTSYEQYF
TRBV6-2/TRBV6-3	NA	NA	TRBJ1-5	TGTGCCAGCAGTTACTCCACCGGTAATCAGCCCCAGCATTTT	CASSYSTGNQPQHF
TRBV27	few	NA	TRBJ1-4	TGTGCCAGCAGTTCACTCGGACAGAATGGAGAAAAACTGTTTTTT	CASSSLGQNGEKLFF
TRBV9	NA	NA	TRBJ2-2	TGTGCCAGCAGCGCAGGGGCCGGGGAGCTGTTTTTT	CASSAGAGELFF
TRBV18	NA	TRBD1	TRBJ1-5	TGTGCCAGCTCACCAGAAATACGGGACAGCCATCAGCCCCAGCATTTT	CASSPEIRDSHQPQHF
TRBV30	once	NA	TRBJ1-6	TGTGCCTGGAGTGAACTTTCACCCCTCCACTTT	CAWSELSPLHF
TRBV29-1	few	TRBD2	TRBJ2-5	TGCAGCGTCGGGTGGGGGGGAGCAGAGACCCAGTACTTC	CSVGWGGAETQYF
TRBV5-1	NA	NA	TRBJ1-6	TGCGCCAGCAGCTTGGGCCTAGCAGTGAACTCCTATAATTCACCCCTCCACTTT	CASSLGLAVNSYNSPLHF
TRBV25-1	NA	NA	TRBJ1-1	TGTGCCAGCCGAAGCGGAGGACGAGTAGCTTTCTTT	CASRSGGRVAFF
TRBV10-3	NA	TRBD1	TRBJ1-6	TGTGCCATCAGCCGCGGGACAGCCGATTATAATTCACCCCTCCACTTT	CAISRGTADYNSPLHF
TRBV6-2/TRBV6-3	NA	NA	TRBJ2-3	TGTGCCAGCAGTTACCCTCGGGGTCCCACAGATACGCAGTATTTT	CASSYPRGPTDTQYF
TRBV5-1	NA	NA	TRBJ1-6	TGCGCCAGCAGCTCTCTATCAGGGTCTAATTCACCCCTCCACTTT	CASSSLSGSNSPLHF
TRBV11-2	NA	NA	TRBJ2-5	TGTGCCAGCACCGGAACCAGGGACCAGTACTTC	CASTGTRDQYF
TRBV6-2/TRBV6-3	NA	NA	TRBJ2-3	TGTGCCAGCAGTTACACCCTGGGGGGGGCTAGCACAGATACGCAGTATTTT	CASSYTLGGASTDTQYF